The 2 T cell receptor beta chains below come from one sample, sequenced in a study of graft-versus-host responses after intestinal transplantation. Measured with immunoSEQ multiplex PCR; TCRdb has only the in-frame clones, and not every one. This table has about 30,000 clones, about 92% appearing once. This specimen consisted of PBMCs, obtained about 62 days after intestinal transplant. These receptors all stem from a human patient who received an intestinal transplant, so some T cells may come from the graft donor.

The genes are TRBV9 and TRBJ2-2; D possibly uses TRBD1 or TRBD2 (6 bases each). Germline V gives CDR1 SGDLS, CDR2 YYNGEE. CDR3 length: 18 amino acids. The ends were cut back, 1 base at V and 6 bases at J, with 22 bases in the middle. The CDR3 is CASSVWGAPMLLAGELFF. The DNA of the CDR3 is TGTGCCAGCAGCGTATGGGGGGCGCCGATGCTCCTCGCCGGGGAGCTGTTTTTT.

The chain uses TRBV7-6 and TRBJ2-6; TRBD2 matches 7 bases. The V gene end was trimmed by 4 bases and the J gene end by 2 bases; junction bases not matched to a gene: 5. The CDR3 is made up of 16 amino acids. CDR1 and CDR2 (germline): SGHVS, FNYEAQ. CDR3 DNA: TGTGCCAGCAGCTCGTGGGAGGGCGCTGGGGCCAACGTCCTGACTTTC. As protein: CASSSWEGAGANVLTF.